This T cell receptor (beta chain) was sequenced during a study of Graves' ophthalmopathy and Graves' hyperthyroidism. Study as a whole: The study drew peripheral blood at initial diagnosis, before any treatment.

Patients with other autoimmune diseases, uncontrolled infections, pregnancy or lactation were excluded. Germline V gene lookup returns CDR1 SGDLS and CDR2 YYNGEE. J lost 2 bases, V lost 0 bases, and 5 bases had no gene match. The CDR3 loop spans 16 amino acids. This clonotype was detected many times. TCR beta CDR3 regions were amplified from RNA transcripts. First-round RT-PCR employed HTBI primers, with a second-round multiplex PCR after it. In TCRdb, the multiplex PCR reads were re-called with MiXCR into one record per CDR3 protein. The sample contains 740,000 or so distinct CDR3 sequences, roughly two fifths of which appear only once.

Sample: peripheral blood. The TCR originated in an adult man with Graves' ophthalmopathy. V and J are TRBV9 and TRBJ1-2; TRBD1 matches at 9 bases. In DNA, the CDR3 is TGTGCCAGCAGCGTAGGGACAGGGGCGATCAACTATGGCTACACCTTC. This sequence encodes CASSVGTGAINYGYTF.